This T cell receptor (beta chain) is from a study of shared clonotypes between healthy human individuals. Naive CD8 cells, CD45RO-negative and positively selected for CCR7, excluded terminally differentiated effector memory CD45RA+ cells. Only in-frame clones appear in the TCRdb table, and some are missing; sequencing was by immunoSEQ multiplex PCR. The sample includes about 2.1 million clones, around 93% of them seen just once. The TCR sequence derives from a man aged 18 to 30 in good health. Some clones in this sample may be carry-over from other donors' samples. Sequencing was performed on naive CD8+ T cells from PBMCs.

The CDR3: CASSLPTGANYGYTF. The CDR3 DNA reads TGCGCCAGCAGCTTGCCGACAGGAGCTAACTATGGCTACACCTTC. The genes are TRBV5-1 and TRBJ1-2, with D maybe TRBD1 (6 bases). The CDR3 spans 15 residues. Germline lookup yields CDR1 SGHRS and CDR2 YFSETQ. Trimming removed 1 base at V and 0 bases at J, with 10 bases between.